The present entry profiles one T cell receptor beta chain with its context. This clonotype was recorded a few times. The antigen this receptor binds is unknown. The sample holds no much larger clone one base away, and base qualities are not on file. As encoded in the germline V gene, CDR1 is MDHEN while CDR2 is SYDVKM. V lost 7 bases and J lost 4 bases; the stretch between them is 19 bases long. CDR3 length: 15 amino acids, cysteine to phenylalanine. CDR3 DNA is the only sequence kept; it has 45 bases, read in frame from the first base. This entry belongs to a study of T cells after yellow fever vaccination (dated by TCRdb to the late 2010s). In terms of the full investigation: Libraries from fractions with low cell numbers were prepared with the SMART-Seq v4 Ultra Low Input RNA kit. Bulk TCR alpha and beta repertoires were sequenced longitudinally to track T-cell clones before and after primary and booster YFV17D yellow fever vaccination. Two healthy male donors, one aged 18 to 30 and one aged 30 to 40 years, made up the cohort. Bulk PBMC replicates and cell subsets were isolated from blood drawn at multiple timepoints before and after both primary and secondary immunization. Results the study describes overall, beyond this receptor: Compared with the primary T-cell response, the secondary T-cell response was faster but weaker, reaching its peak on day 5 rather than on day 15. A small share of clonotypes was detected in both CD4 and CD8 compartments, with the overlap likely arising from convergent recombination. Because only a couple of donors were included in the study, the extent to which the findings can be generalized is limited. Computational filtering was needed because FACS-sorted repertoires could contain abundant contaminating clonotypes from the bulk population. Most clones expanded after primary vaccination (almost 97% of CD4 and about 85% of CD8) were re-detected after the booster, suggesting that broad memory maintenance occurred.

Explained via the paper, the treatment or condition label denotes: live attenuated yellow fever vaccine strain. At each blood-draw timepoint, two biological replicates of bulk PBMCs were obtained. A standard Ficoll-Paque protocol was used to isolate PBMCs from peripheral blood. TriZol was used to extract RNA from bulk PBMCs, from CD4 and CD8 fractions, and from dextramer-positive and dextramer-negative fractions. TCR cDNA was made using 5'RACE template switching, a step that added a universal primer site and unique molecular identifiers. Priming for cDNA synthesis came from both the TCR alpha and TCR beta constant segments. Library amplification used two PCR steps, and the second PCR step added sample barcodes and sequencing adapters. Sequencing of the libraries was done on either Illumina HiSeq 2500 (2x100 bp) or NovaSeq (2x150 bp). In the authors' own workflow: Demultiplexing of reads and collapsing into UMI consensus sequences were performed with MIGEC, and V(D)J alignment was carried out with MiXCR. Clonotypes responding to the vaccine were identified with edgeR on replicate PBMC samples, with the criteria of FDR below 0.01 and a log2 fold change above 5 up to day 15. Each bulk clonotype was labeled CD4 or CD8 based on which sequenced repertoire, CD4 or CD8, contained the clonotype at higher abundance. In-frame beta chains were kept once TCRdb had trimmed the public reads at Q25 with fastp and called clones with MiXCR. One record per CDR3 amino acid sequence lists the most common genes and DNA. V and J calls and clone size were set by TCRdb, not the authors. The sample table lists hundreds of thousands of distinct CDR3 sequences, roughly 14% of them with a count of one. The ten largest account for around an eighth of the sample.

The chain joins TRBV28 to TRBJ2-5, with the D assignment possibly TRBD1 or TRBD2, given 5 matching bases for each. The source is a man aged 30 to 45 who received the YFV17D yellow fever vaccine. This sample comprised PBMCs, obtained on the day of the yellow fever booster vaccination. CDR3 protein: CASKSGPAGRETQYF. The DNA sequence is given as TGTGCCAGCAAGTCGGGCCCGGCAGGGAGAGAGACCCAGTACTTC.